The rows below give T cell receptor beta chains drawn from one sample of a study of cytomegalovirus exposure and HLA in healthy donors. Only in-frame clones appear in the TCRdb table, and some are missing; sequencing was by immunoSEQ multiplex PCR. The sample gives some 70,000 clones, roughly 77% of which show up once; 6.5% is in the top ten. The sample taken for sequencing was PBMCs. Receptor source: a human donor in good health. Both conserved end residues are part of each CDR3. The D gene is left open where the match is weak. Rows give clone size only sometimes, using once, few, many, or a class for an expanded clone.

size	V	J	D	CDR3	DNA
few	TRBV7-8	TRBJ2-7	.	CASSLTEVYEQYF	TGTGCCAGCAGCTTAACGGAGGTTTACGAGCAGTACTTC
once	TRBV5-6	TRBJ1-1	TRBD1	CASSFAGGTEAFF	TGTGCCAGCAGCTTCGCAGGGGGCACTGAAGCTTTCTTT
.	TRBV28	TRBJ2-1	TRBD1	CASFKGQKYNEQFF	TGTGCCAGCTTTAAGGGACAGAAATACAATGAGCAGTTCTTC
.	TRBV4-1	TRBJ2-1	TRBD2	CASSQVNLAGGGNEQFF	TGCGCCAGCAGCCAAGTGAATCTAGCGGGGGGAGGAAATGAGCAGTTCTTC
few	TRBV9	TRBJ2-3	TRBD2	CASSVLGGARDTQYF	TGTGCCAGCAGCGTACTCGGGGGGGCCCGAGATACGCAGTATTTT
few	TRBV28	TRBJ2-7	TRBD1	CASSPGTGLYEQYF	TGTGCCAGCAGCCCCGGGACAGGGTTGTACGAGCAGTACTTC
.	TRBV6-5	TRBJ2-7	TRBD1	CASSYVQTGMVEQYF	TGTGCCAGCAGTTACGTCCAGACAGGGATGGTCGAGCAGTACTTC
.	TRBV5-4	TRBJ2-1	TRBD1	CAGARGSYNEQFF	TGTGCCGGGGCCAGGGGGAGCTACAATGAGCAGTTCTTC
.	TRBV15	TRBJ2-1	.	CATSRASGVREQFF	TGTGCCACCAGCAGAGCTTCGGGGGTGCGTGAGCAGTTCTTC
.	TRBV5-4	TRBJ1-3	.	CASSPMGGPSGNTIYF	TGTGCCAGCAGCCCAATGGGAGGGCCGAGTGGAAACACCATATATTTT
.	TRBV7-8	TRBJ1-4	TRBD1	CASSFGTANEKLFF	TGTGCCAGCAGCTTCGGGACAGCTAATGAAAAACTGTTTTTT
.	TRBV5-1	TRBJ2-1	TRBD1	CASTLTGGQIYNEQFF	TGCGCCAGCACCCTGACAGGGGGCCAGATTTACAATGAGCAGTTCTTC
.	TRBV9	TRBJ1-2	.	CASSVSGLNYGYTF	TGTGCCAGCAGCGTCTCAGGGTTGAACTATGGCTACACCTTC